This T cell receptor beta chain was found in a study of T cells in localized non-small cell lung cancer. Comment on this clone: The antigen is undetermined.

Generated by immunoSEQ multiplex PCR, the TCRdb table keeps only in-frame clones and is missing some. The profile shows some 50,000 clones, over 80% of them singletons. The CDR3 extends over 18 amino acids. With V trimmed by 1 base and J by 5 bases, 12 bases remained unmatched. Germline V lookup: CDR1 WNHNN, CDR2 SYGVQD (reference sequence). Whole-study results and caveats: Adjacent lung exhibited a median of 57 among the 100 most abundant tumor clones.

Sequences were derived from peripheral blood mononuclear cells, sampled before any cancer treatment. The TCR was taken from a man between 40 and 75 years old with stage III lung adenocarcinoma. The gene calls are TRBV10-1 and TRBJ2-1; 9 bases are shared with TRBD2. CDR3 amino acids: CASSELRPGLAKDNEQFF. In DNA form, the CDR3 reads TGCGCCAGCAGTGAGTTAAGGCCGGGACTAGCCAAGGACAATGAGCAGTTCTTC.